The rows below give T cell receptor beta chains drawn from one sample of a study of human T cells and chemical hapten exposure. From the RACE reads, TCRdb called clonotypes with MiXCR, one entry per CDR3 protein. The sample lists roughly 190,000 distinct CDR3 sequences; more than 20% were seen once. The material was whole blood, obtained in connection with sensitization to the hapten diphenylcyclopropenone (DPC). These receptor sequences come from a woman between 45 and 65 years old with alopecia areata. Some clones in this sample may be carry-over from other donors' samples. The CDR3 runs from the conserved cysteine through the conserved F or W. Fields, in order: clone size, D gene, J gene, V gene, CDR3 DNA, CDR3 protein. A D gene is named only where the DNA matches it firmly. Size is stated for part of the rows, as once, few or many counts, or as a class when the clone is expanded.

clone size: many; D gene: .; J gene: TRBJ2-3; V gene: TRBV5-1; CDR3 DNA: TGCGCCAGCAGCTTGGGAGGGACAGATACGCAGTATTTT; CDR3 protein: CASSLGGTDTQYF
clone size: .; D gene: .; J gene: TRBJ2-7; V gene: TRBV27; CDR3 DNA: TGTGCCAGCAGTCCCGGGGGCGGCTACGAGCAGTACTTC; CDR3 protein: CASSPGGGYEQYF
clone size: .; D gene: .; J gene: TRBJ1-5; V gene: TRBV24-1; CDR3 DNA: TGTGCCACCAGTGATTCATCAGGGAATTCGGTGTATCAGCCCCAGCATTTT; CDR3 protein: CATSDSSGNSVYQPQHF
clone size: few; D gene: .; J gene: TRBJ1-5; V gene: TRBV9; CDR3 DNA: TGTGCCAGCAGCGTAGAAGGGGCTCTCAATCAGCCCCAGCATTTT; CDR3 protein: CASSVEGALNQPQHF
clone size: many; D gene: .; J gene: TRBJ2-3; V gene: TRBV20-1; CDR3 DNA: TGCAGTGCTAGGCCTACAAAGCGGGCCAGCACAGATACGCAGTATTTT; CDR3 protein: CSARPTKRASTDTQYF
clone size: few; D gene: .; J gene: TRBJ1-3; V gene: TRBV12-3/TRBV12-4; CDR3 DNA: TGTGCCAGCACGTTGGTGGCCTCTGGAAACACCATATATTTT; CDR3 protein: CASTLVASGNTIYF
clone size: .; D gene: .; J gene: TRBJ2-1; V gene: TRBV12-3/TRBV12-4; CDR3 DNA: TGTGCCAGCAGTTTAGTGCTTCGGCTTAGCTCCTACAATGAGCAGTTCTTC; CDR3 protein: CASSLVLRLSSYNEQFF
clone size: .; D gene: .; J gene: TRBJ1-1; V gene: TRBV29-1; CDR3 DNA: TGCAGCGTAGCACAGGTGGAGGCTGAAGCTTTCTTT; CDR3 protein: CSVAQVEAEAFF
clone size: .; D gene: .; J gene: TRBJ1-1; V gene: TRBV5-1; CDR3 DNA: TGCGCCAGCAGCCTACTAGAGGGGAGTGAAGCTTTCTTT; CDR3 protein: CASSLLEGSEAFF
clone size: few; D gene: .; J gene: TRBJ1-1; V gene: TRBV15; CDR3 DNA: TGTGCCACCAGCAGAGTAACTAGATTGAACACTGAAGCTTTCTTT; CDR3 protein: CATSRVTRLNTEAFF
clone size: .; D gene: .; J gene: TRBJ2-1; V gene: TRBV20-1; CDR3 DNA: TGCAGTGCTAGAGTCCCCGGGAGAAGGATGAATGAGCAGTTCTTC; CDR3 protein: CSARVPGRRMNEQFF
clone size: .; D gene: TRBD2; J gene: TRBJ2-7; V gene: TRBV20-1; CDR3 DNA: TGCAGTGCGAAACTAGCGGGACTATCCTACGAGCAGTACTTC; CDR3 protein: CSAKLAGLSYEQYF
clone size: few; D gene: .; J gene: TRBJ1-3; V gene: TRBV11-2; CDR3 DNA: TGTGCCAGCAGCACAAGACAGGAGATCTCTGGAAACACCATATATTTT; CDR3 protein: CASSTRQEISGNTIYF
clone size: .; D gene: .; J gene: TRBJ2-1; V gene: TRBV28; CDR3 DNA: TGTGCCAGCAGTTTAGGTTTAGTAGGCAATGAGCAGTTCTTC; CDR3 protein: CASSLGLVGNEQFF
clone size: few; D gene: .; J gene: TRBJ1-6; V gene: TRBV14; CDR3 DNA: TGTGCCAGCAGCCTCTTCAGGGGACAAAATTCACCCCTCCACTTT; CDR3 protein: CASSLFRGQNSPLHF
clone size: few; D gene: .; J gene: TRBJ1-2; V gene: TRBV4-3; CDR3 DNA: TGTGCCAGCAGCCAAGTAGGAGGGGCCTCTAACTATGGCTACACCTTC; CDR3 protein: CASSQVGGASNYGYTF
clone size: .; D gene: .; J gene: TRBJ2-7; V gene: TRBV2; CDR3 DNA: TGTGCCAGCAGAGACTTAACAGGGTATAACTCCTACGAGCAGTACTTC; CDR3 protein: CASRDLTGYNSYEQYF
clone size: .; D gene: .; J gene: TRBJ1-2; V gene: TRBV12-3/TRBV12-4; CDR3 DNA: TGTGCCAGCAGTTTTACGGCAGGGAGAGGCTACACCTTC; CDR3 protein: CASSFTAGRGYTF
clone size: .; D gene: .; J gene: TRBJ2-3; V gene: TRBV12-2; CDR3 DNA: TGTGCAAGTCGCTCTCTCGACAGACTTTACGGGAGGGGTTTCGTGGATACGCAGTATTTT; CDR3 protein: CASRSLDRLYGRGFVDTQYF
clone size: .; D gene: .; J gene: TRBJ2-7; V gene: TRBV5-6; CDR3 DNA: TGTGCCATGCGACCAGGCGGGGACTCCTACGAGCAGTACTTC; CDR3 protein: CAMRPGGDSYEQYF
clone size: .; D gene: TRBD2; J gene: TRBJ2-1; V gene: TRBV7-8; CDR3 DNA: TGTGCCAGCAGCTTGACTAGCGATTGGAATGAGCAGTTCTTC; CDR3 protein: CASSLTSDWNEQFF
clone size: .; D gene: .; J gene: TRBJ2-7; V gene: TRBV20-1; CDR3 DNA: TGCAGTGCTAGATCCTCCACCTACGAGCAGTACTTC; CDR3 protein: CSARSSTYEQYF
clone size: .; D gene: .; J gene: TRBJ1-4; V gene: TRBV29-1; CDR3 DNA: TGCAGCGTTGCAGGGAATGAAAAACTGTTTTTT; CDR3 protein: CSVAGNEKLFF
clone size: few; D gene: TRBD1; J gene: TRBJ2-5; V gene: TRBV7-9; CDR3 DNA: TGTGCCAGCAGCGGAGCGGACAGGGCGAAAGAGACCCAGTACTTC; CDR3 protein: CASSGADRAKETQYF
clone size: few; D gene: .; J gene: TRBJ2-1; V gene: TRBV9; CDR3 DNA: TGTGCCAGCAGCGCCCAGGGCGGTTCCAATGAGCAGTTCTTC; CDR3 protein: CASSAQGGSNEQFF
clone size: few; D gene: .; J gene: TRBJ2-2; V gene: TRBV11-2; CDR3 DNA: TGTGCCAGCAGCCCCTCAGGACCACGACCGAACACCGGGGAGCTGTTTTTT; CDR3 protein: CASSPSGPRPNTGELFF
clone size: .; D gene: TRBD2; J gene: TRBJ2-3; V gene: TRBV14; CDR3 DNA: TGTGCCAGCAGCACCAATAGCGGGAGGATGCCGCAGTATTTT; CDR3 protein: CASSTNSGRMPQYF
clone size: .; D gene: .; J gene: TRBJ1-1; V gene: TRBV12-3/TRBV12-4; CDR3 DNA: TGTGCCAGCAGTTTAGGCGGCGGCCACACTGAAGCTTTCTTT; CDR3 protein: CASSLGGGHTEAFF
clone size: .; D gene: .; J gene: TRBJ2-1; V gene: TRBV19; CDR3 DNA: TGTGCCAGTAGTATAGGTCGGGAATCCTACAATGAGCAGTTCTTC; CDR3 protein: CASSIGRESYNEQFF
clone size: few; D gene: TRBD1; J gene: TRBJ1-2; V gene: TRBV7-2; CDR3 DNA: TGTGCCAGCAGCTTGGATAACAGGGGGAGCTATGGCTACACCTTC; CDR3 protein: CASSLDNRGSYGYTF